This record concerns one TCR beta chain sequence. Its binding antigen is unknown. The input lacks base qualities; no much larger clone sits a single base away. The source of the sample is a study of brain T cells in children with intractable seizures (dated by TCRdb to about 2021). In the study overall: Resected brain tissue from about 50 pediatric epilepsy surgery cases was initially screened for immune gene transcripts with a NanoString immunology panel. Among the approximately twelve selected surgery cases, pre-surgery blood was additionally sequenced for eight, leaving four cases with brain tissue only.

Paper-wide results and their limitations: Viral specificity was inferred solely from CDR3 sequence similarity, and the HCMV serostatus of the patients was not known. Sequencing depth differed between pre- and post-surgery blood, so clones missing from the pre-surgery sample may reflect undersampling.

The immunoSEQ assay was used to generate TCR beta chain sequences from genomic DNA. Concerning the study's data processing: Any CDR3 sequence that did not begin with the conserved framework cysteine at position 104 was removed by hand. Clonality was calculated as one minus the normalized Shannon's Diversity Index, with values ranging from 0 (maximal diversity) to 1 (oligoclonal). Chi-squared comparison-of-proportions tests assessed whether the same CDR3 differed in frequency between samples, such as brain versus blood. Public clonotypes were found by searching immuneACCESS, and the VDJdb browser was used to assess similarity to known antiviral clonotypes. TCRdb re-hosts the immuneACCESS table, in-frame sequences only. Its copies lack some clones; in the studies checked, an unresolved V gene accounts for under half of them, and the cause for the rest is not known. V and J calls and clone size are those listed in that table; D and trimming were worked out from the DNA. The sample table contains about 340,000 clones; only one count was recorded for roughly 92% of them. The ten largest account for 5.7% of the sample.

From the cysteine up to the phenylalanine, the CDR3 has a length of 16 residues. Here the CDR3 DNA is all that survives: 48 bases in frame from base 1. CDR1 and CDR2 are drawn from the germline V gene: SGHDN, FVKESK. V lost 4 bases and J lost 2 bases; the stretch between them is 15 bases long. The meaning of the sample's time point label: blood from clinic visit 5 months post-surgery; TSC patient then seizure free. The surgery cases showing the highest brain T cell transcript signatures were chosen for TCR beta chain sequencing of brain tissue and, when available, of blood. Before surgery, patients had received at least one anti-epileptic drug. The TCR-sequenced patients were children whose drug-resistant epilepsy was caused by tuberous sclerosis complex, focal cortical dysplasia, Rasmussen encephalitis or hemimegalencephaly. Bulk genomic DNA was extracted from unsorted brain tissue and whole blood with the Monarch genomic DNA purification kit.

This sequence was found in a boy younger than two with tuberous sclerosis and intractable seizures. The chain joins TRBV14 to TRBJ2-1; D gene: possibly TRBD1, on 5 matching bases. Sequences were derived from peripheral blood, sampled less than 6 months after surgery. Here is the DNA: TGTGCCAGCAGCCCACACCGGCAGGGAACCTACAATGAGCAGTTCTTC. The resulting protein is CASSPHRQGTYNEQFF.